The next 16 T cell receptor beta chains were all read from a single sample in a study of OX40 agonist ivuxolimab in advanced cancers. Using immunoSEQ multiplex PCR, the repertoire was profiled, and TCRdb retains in-frame clones only, with some absent. The table lists about 14,000 clones, 80% of them singletons. Sequences were derived from CD4+ or CD8+ T cells sorted from blood, sampled in a trial of the OX40 agonist ivuxolimab. The receptors shown here come from an adult with an advanced solid tumor such as melanoma, head and neck, liver or kidney cancer.

This clone showed up just a few times. CDR3 in DNA: TGTGCCAGCAGTTACGCGACCGGGACAGCGGGTGGCTACACCTTC. Translation: CASSYATGTAGGYTF. The chain couples TRBV6-6 to TRBJ1-2; 7 bases fit TRBD1. The CDR3 extends over 15 amino acids. V lost 2 bases, J lost 7 bases, and 10 bases stayed unmatched. CDR1 and CDR2 from the germline V gene are MNHNY and SVGAGI (reference sequence).

This clone was detected only a few times. The chain carries TRBV9 and TRBJ2-7; perhaps TRBD2 as D (6 bases). Germline V CDR1 and CDR2: SGDLS, YYNGEE. V dropped 3 bases and J dropped 7 bases, with 17 bases sitting between them. The CDR3 sequence is 14 residues long. The DNA for the CDR3 is TGTGCCAGCAGCGAGGGACTGGGTAAGGTGGAGCAGTACTTC. Translation gives CASSEGLGKVEQYF.

This clone was found a few times. The CDR3 nucleotides read TGTGCCAGCAGCCCCGGGACTAGCGTCCCAGATACGCAGTATTTT. The encoded protein is CASSPGTSVPDTQYF. The chain carries TRBV7-2 and TRBJ2-3, with TRBD2 matching over 10 bases. This CDR3 comprises 15 residues. Germline V gene lookup returns CDR1 SGHTA and CDR2 FQGNSA. V was pared by 5 bases and J by 4 bases, with 6 bases of the junction left unmatched.

CDR3 DNA sequence: TGCGCCAGCAGCCAAGATCAACAGGGTAATGAAAAACTGTTTTTT. This sequence encodes CASSQDQQGNEKLFF. The chain combines TRBV4-3 with TRBJ1-4; possibly TRBD1 for D (6 bases). CDR3 size: 15 residues. V shed 0 bases and J shed 4 bases, with 9 bases lying between them. Looked up from germline, CDR1 is LGHNA and CDR2 is YSLEER.

This clone is judged large. V gene TRBV4-2 combines with J gene TRBJ2-5; 10 bases line up with TRBD2. Germline CDR1 and CDR2: LGHNA and YNFKEQ. V dropped 0 bases and J dropped 4; count of bases not matched to a gene: 5. This CDR3 has 16 amino acids. The CDR3 region is CASSQDSSGSPETQYF. The DNA for the CDR3 is TGTGCCAGCAGCCAAGACTCTAGCGGGAGCCCAGAGACCCAGTACTTC.

This clone was observed a few times. The chain recombines TRBV7-3 with TRBJ1-1; D gene uncertain. The germline V and J ends were trimmed by 2 bases and 4 bases, with 17 bases remaining between them. Germline V gene sequence: CDR1 SGHTA, CDR2 FQGTGA. This CDR3 is built from 16 residues. The CDR3: CASSLEADFSVTEAFF. In DNA form, the CDR3 reads TGTGCCAGCAGCTTAGAGGCGGACTTTTCAGTCACTGAAGCTTTCTTT. The full variable domain, its missing parts supplied by reference TRBV7-3 and TRBJ1-1, is GAGVSQTPSNKVTEKGKYVELRCDPISGHTALYWYRQSLGQGPEFLIYFQGTGAADDSGLPNDRFFAVRPEGSVSTLKIQRTERGDSAVYLCASSLEADFSVTEAFFGQGTRLTVV.

The CDR3 loop is CASSLAGGGNEQFF. CDR3 in DNA: TGTGCCAGCTCTCTAGCCGGGGGAGGCAATGAGCAGTTCTTC. This rearrangement joins TRBV7-8 to TRBJ2-1; a weak D match, TRBD2 (6 bases). Deletions cut 8 bases from V and 6 bases from J, with 17 bases between. This CDR3 has 14 residues. Germline V gene data show CDR1 as SGHVS and CDR2 as FQNEAQ.

The CDR3 loop reads CASSLTVGNEKLFF. CDR3 nucleotide sequence: TGTGCCAGCAGCTTGACGGTGGGGAATGAAAAACTGTTTTTT. The chain employs TRBV5-5 and TRBJ1-4; no clear D. Germline CDR1 SGHKS, CDR2 YYEKEE (reference sequence). The CDR3 is made up of 14 amino acids. Between the trimmed V and J ends, which lost 1 base and 5 bases, there was a span of 9 bases.

V gene TRBV4-1 combines with J gene TRBJ2-7, with D perhaps assigned TRBD1 or TRBD2 (5 bases each). CDR1 is MGHRA, CDR2 YSYEKL, per germline. The CDR3 loop spans 15 amino acids. V was cut by 4 bases and J by 7 bases, with 20 bases left in between. CDR3 in DNA: TGCGCCAGCAGCCCCACCCCGGGACGAGATCGGGAGCAGTACTTC. Protein product: CASSPTPGRDREQYF.

This clone was detected once. The chain uses TRBV28 and TRBJ2-1; 7 positions agree with TRBD1. The germline gives CDR1 MDHEN, CDR2 SYDVKM. V trimming: 3 bases; J trimming: 10 bases; junction bases outside the gene matches: 9. The CDR3 is 14 residues long. CDR3 loop: CASSFSFPRGEQFF. The CDR3 DNA follows: TGTGCCAGCAGTTTTTCCTTCCCCAGGGGGGAGCAGTTCTTC.

This chain links TRBV5-4 with TRBJ2-1; D is uncertain. Germline V lookup: CDR1 SGHNT, CDR2 YYREEE (reference sequence). Trimming pared 1 base from V and 16 bases from J, leaving 3 bases between. The CDR3 has 8 amino acids. The CDR3 here is CASSLQFF. CDR3 bases: TGTGCCAGCAGCTTGCAATTCTTC.

V gene TRBV27 combines with J gene TRBJ2-6; D call uncertain. Deletions cut 5 bases from V and 0 bases from J, with 8 bases between. Per germline, CDR1 MNHEY and CDR2 SMNVEV (reference sequence). CDR3 size: 15 residues. The chain's CDR3 is CASSKYGSGANVLTF. CDR3 DNA sequence: TGTGCCAGCAGTAAATATGGCTCTGGGGCCAACGTCCTGACTTTC.

In this sample, this clone turned up a few times. This rearrangement joins TRBV6-6 to TRBJ2-2, with 9 nucleotides matching TRBD1. CDR1 MNHNY and CDR2 SVGAGI come from the germline V gene (reference sequence). Losses at the gene ends were 6 bases for V and 4 bases for J; bases not matched to a gene: 6. This CDR3 is 15 amino acids long. The CDR3 is CASRPPGQGTGELFF. As DNA, the CDR3 is TGTGCCAGCAGGCCCCCGGGACAGGGCACCGGGGAGCTGTTTTTT.

V usage is TRBV5-8 and J usage is TRBJ2-7; possible D gene TRBD1, 5 bases. This CDR3 is 14 amino acids long. From germline, CDR1 is SGHTS and CDR2 YDEGEE. The V end was cut by 3 bases, the J end by 1 base, with 11 bases between. CDR3 sequence reads: CASSSVGRSYEQYF. The CDR3 nucleotides read TGTGCCAGCAGCTCAGTGGGGCGGTCCTACGAGCAGTACTTC.

This clone was seen just once. The V call is TRBV14, the J call TRBJ2-7, with D maybe TRBD1 (6 bases). This CDR3 is built from 16 residues. V was trimmed by 2 bases and J by 2 bases, leaving 16 bases between them. Germline assignment: CDR1 SGHDN and CDR2 FVKESK. CDR3 protein: CASSQLTGPYPYEQYF. For the CDR3, the DNA is TGTGCCAGCAGCCAACTGACAGGCCCTTATCCCTACGAGCAGTACTTC.

V and J are TRBV5-4 and TRBJ2-2; 11 nucleotides line up with TRBD2. The ends lost 5 bases at V and 8 bases at J; junction bases unmatched: 8. CDR3 length: 15 amino acids. CDR1 and CDR2 from the germline V gene are SGHNT and YYREEE (reference sequence). The CDR3 loop reads CASSQGLAGLGELFF. CDR3 coding DNA: TGTGCCAGCAGTCAAGGACTAGCGGGTTTGGGGGAGCTGTTTTTT.